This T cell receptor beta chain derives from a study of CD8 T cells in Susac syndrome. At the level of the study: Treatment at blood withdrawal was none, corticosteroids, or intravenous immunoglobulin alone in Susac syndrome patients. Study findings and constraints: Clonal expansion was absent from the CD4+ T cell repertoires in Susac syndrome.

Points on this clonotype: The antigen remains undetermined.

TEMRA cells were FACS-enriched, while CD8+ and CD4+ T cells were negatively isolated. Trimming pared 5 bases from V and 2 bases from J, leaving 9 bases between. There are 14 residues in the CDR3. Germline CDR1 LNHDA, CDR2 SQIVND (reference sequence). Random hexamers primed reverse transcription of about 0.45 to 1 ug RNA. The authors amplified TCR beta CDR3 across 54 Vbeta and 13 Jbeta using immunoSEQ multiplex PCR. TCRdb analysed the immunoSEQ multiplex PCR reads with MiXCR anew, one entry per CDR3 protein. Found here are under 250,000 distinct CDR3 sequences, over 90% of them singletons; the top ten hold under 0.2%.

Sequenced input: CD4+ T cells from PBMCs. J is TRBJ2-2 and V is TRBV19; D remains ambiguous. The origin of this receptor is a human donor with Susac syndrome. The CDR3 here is CASSAPINTGELFF. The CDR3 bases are TGTGCCAGTAGTGCCCCCATAAACACCGGGGAGCTGTTTTTT.